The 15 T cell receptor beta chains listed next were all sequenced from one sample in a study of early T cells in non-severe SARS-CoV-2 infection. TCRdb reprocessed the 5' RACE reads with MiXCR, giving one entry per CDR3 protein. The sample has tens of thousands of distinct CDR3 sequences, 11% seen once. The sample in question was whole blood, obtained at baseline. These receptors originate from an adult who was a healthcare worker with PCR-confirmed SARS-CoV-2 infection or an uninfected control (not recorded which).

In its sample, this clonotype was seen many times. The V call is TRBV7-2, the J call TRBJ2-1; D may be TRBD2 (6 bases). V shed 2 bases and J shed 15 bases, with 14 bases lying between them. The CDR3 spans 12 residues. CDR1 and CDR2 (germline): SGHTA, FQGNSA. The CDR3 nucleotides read TGTGCCAGCAGCTTAAGTGGGGACTCGAGGTTCTTC. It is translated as CASSLSGDSRFF.

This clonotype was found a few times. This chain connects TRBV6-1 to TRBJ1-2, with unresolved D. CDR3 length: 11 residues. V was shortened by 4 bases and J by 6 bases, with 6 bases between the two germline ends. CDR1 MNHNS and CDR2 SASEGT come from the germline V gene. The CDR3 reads CASSVADGYTF. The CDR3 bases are TGTGCCAGCAGTGTAGCGGATGGCTACACCTTC.

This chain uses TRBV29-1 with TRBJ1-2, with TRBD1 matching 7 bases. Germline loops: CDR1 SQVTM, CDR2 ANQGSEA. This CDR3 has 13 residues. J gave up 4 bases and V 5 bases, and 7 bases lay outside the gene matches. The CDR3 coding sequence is TGCAGCGTTCCCGACAGGGCCAGCTATGGCTACACCTTC. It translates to CSVPDRASYGYTF.

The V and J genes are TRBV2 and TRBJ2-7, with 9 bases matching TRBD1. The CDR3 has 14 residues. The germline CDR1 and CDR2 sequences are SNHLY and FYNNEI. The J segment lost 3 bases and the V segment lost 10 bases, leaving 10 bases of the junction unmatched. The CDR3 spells CATSQQGALYEQYF. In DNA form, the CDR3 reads TGTGCCACCAGCCAACAGGGGGCACTCTACGAGCAGTACTTC.

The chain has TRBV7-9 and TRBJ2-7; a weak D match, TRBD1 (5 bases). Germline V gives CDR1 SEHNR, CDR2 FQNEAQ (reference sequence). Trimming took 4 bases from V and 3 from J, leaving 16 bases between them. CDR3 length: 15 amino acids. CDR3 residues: CASSYRQGPNYEQYF. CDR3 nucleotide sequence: TGTGCCAGCAGCTACAGGCAGGGCCCCAACTACGAGCAGTACTTC.

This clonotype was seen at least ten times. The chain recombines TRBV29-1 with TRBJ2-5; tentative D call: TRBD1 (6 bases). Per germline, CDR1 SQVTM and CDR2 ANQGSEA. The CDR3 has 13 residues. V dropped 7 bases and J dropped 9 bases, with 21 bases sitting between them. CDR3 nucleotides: TGCAGCGGCAGAACCGGGACAACGGTGGCCCAGTACTTC. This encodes CSGRTGTTVAQYF.

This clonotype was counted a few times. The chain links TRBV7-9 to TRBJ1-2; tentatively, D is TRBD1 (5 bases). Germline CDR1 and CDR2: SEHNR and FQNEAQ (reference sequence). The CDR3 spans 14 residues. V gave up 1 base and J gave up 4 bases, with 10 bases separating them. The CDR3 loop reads CASSLGQQAYGYTF. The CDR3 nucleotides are TGTGCCAGCAGCTTAGGACAGCAGGCCTATGGCTACACCTTC.

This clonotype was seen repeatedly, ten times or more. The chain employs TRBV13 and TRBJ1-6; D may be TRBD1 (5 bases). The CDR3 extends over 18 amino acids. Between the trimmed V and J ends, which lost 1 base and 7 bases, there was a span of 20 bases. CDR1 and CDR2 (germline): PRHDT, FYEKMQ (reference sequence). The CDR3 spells CASSLESLFEGRNSPLHF. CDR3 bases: TGTGCCAGCAGCTTAGAGTCCCTTTTTGAGGGGCGCAATTCACCCCTCCACTTT.

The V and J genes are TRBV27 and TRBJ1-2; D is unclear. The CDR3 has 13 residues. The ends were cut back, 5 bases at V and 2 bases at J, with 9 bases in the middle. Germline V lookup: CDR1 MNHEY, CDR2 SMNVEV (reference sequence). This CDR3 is CASSLAGNYGYTF. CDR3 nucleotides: TGTGCCAGCAGTCTCGCAGGCAACTATGGCTACACCTTC.

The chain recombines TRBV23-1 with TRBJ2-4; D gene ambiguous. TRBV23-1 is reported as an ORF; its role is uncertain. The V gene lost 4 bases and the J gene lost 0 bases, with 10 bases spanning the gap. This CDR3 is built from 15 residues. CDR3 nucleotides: TGCGCCAGCAGTCGAAAAGTGGAAGCCAAAAACATTCAGTACTTC. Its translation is CASSRKVEAKNIQYF.

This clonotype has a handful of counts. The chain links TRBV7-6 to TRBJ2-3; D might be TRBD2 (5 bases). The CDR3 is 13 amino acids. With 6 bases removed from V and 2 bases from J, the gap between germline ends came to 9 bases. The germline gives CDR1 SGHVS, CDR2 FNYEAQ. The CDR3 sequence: CASSSVLTDTQYF. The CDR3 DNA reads TGTGCCAGCAGTAGCGTTCTCACAGATACGCAGTATTTT.

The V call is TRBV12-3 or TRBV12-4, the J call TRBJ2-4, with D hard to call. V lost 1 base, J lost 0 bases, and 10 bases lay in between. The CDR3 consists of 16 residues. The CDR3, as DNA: TGTGCCAGCAGTTTAGGGATCCCACTAGCCAAAAACATTCAGTACTTC. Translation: CASSLGIPLAKNIQYF.

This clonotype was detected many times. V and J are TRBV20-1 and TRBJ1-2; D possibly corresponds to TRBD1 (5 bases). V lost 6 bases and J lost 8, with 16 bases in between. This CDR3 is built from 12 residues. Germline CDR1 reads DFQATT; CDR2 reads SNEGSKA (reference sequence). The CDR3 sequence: CSALTGGGGYTF. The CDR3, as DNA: TGCAGTGCCCTCACCGGGGGAGGAGGCTACACCTTC.

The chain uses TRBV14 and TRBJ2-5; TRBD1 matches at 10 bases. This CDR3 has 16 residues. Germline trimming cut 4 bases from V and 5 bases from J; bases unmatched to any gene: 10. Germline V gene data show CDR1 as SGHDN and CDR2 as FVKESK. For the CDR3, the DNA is TGTGCCAGCAGCCCAGGGACAGGGGTGGCTTTGGAGACCCAGTACTTC. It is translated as CASSPGTGVALETQYF.

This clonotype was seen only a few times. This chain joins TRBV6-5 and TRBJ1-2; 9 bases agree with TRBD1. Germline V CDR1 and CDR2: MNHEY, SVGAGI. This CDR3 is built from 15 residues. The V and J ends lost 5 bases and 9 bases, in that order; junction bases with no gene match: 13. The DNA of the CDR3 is TGTGCCAGCAGTCCGGGACAGGGATTTCGATTGAGCTACACCTTC. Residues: CASSPGQGFRLSYTF.